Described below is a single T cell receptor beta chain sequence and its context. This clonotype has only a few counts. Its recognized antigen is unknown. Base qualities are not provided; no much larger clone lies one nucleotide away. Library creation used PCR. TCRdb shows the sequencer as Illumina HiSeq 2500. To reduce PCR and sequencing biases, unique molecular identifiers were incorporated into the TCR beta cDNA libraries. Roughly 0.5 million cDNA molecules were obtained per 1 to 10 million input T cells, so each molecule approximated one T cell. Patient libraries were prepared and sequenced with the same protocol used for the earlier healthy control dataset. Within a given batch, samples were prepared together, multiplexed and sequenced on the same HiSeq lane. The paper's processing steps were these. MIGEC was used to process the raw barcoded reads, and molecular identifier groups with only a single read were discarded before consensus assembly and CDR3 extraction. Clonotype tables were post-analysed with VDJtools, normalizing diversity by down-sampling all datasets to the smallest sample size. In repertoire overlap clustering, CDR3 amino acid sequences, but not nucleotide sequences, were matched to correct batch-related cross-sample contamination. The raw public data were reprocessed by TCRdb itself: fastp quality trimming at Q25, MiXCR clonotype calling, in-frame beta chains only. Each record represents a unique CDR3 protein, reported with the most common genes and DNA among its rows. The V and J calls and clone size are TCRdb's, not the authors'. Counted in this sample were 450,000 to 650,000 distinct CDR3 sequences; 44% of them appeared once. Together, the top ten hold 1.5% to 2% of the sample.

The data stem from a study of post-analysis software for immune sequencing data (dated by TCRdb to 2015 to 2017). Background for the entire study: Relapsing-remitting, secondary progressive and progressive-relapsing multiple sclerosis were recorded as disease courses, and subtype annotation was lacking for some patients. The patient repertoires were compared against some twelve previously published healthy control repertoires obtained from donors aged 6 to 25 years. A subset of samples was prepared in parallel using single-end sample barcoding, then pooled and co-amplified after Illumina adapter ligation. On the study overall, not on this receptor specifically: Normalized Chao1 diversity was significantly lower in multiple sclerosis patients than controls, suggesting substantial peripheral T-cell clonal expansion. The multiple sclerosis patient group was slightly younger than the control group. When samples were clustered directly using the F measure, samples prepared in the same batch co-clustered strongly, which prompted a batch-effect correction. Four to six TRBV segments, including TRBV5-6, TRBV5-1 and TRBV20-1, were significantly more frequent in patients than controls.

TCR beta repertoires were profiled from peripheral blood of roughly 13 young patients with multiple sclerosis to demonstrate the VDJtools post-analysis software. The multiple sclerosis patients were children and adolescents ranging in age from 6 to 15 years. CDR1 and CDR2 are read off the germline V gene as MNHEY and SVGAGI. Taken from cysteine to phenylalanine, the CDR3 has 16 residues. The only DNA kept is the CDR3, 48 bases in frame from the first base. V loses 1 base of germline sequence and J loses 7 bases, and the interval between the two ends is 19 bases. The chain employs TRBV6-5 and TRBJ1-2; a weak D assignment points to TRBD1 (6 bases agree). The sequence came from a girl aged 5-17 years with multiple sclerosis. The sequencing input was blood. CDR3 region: CASSYLTGDIRGGYTF. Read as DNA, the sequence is TGTGCCAGCAGTTACTTGACGGGGGACATTAGAGGTGGCTACACCTTC.